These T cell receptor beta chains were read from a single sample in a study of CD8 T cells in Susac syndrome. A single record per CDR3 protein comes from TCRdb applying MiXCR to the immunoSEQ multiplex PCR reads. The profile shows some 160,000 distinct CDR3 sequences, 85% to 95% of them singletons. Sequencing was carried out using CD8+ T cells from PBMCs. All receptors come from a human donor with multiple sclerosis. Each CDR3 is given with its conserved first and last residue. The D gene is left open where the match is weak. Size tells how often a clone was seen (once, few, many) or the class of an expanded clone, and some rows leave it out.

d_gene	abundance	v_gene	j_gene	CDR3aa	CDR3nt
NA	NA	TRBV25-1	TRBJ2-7	CASSDHYEQYF	TGTGCCAGCAGTGATCATTACGAGCAGTACTTC
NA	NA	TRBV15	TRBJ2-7	CATSRDRAGDRPYEQYF	TGTGCCACCAGCAGAGACCGGGCGGGGGACAGGCCCTACGAGCAGTACTTC
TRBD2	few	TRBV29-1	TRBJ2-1	CSVTGTSGRDEQFF	TGCAGCGTAACCGGGACTAGCGGGCGCGATGAGCAGTTCTTC
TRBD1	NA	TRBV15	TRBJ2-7	CATSRSQGALYEQYF	TGTGCCACCAGCAGGTCACAGGGGGCCCTGTACGAGCAGTACTTC
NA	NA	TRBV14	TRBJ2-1	CASSLEFRGEQFF	TGTGCCAGCAGCCTAGAGTTTCGGGGTGAGCAGTTCTTC
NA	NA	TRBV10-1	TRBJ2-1	CASSEPDGEQFF	TGCGCCAGCAGTGAGCCTGACGGAGAGCAGTTCTTC
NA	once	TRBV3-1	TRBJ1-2	CASSQTGNVRGYTF	TGTGCCAGCAGCCAAACTGGGAATGTGAGGGGCTACACCTTC
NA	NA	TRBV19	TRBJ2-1	CASNPDLTYNEQFF	TGTGCCAGTAACCCCGACCTCACCTACAATGAGCAGTTCTTC
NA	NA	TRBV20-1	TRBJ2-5	CSANNGTPQETQYF	TGCAGTGCTAATAACGGGACGCCCCAAGAGACCCAGTACTTC
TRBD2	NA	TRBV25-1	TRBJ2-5	CASSEASGSQETQYF	TGTGCCAGCAGTGAAGCGAGCGGGAGTCAGGAGACCCAGTACTTC
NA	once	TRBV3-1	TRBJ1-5	CASTPRAGGNQPQHF	TGTGCCAGCACCCCTCGTGCAGGGGGCAATCAGCCCCAGCATTTT
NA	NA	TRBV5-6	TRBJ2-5	CASSFVEEKETQYF	TGTGCCAGCAGCTTTGTAGAGGAAAAAGAGACCCAGTACTTC
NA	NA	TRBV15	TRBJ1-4	CATSSVRGEEKLFF	TGTGCCACCAGCTCTGTTAGAGGGGAGGAAAAACTGTTTTTT
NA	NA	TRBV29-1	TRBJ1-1	CSVDSGAVNTEAFF	TGCAGCGTCGACTCGGGGGCAGTGAACACTGAAGCTTTCTTT
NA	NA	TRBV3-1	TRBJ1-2	CASSQQTANYGYTF	TGTGCCAGCAGCCAGCAAACAGCGAACTATGGCTACACCTTC
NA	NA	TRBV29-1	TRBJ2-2	CSVEGTSQGDTGELFF	TGCAGCGTCGAAGGAACATCACAGGGAGACACCGGGGAGCTGTTTTTT
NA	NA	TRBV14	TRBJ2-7	CASSAEYSYEQYF	TGTGCCAGCAGCGCAGAGTACTCCTACGAGCAGTACTTC
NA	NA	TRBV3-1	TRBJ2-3	CASSQDRNGFARGTDTQYF	TGTGCCAGCAGCCAAGATCGGAACGGATTTGCGCGGGGCACAGATACGCAGTATTTT
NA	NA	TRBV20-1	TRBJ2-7	CSASDVPHGGVYEQYF	TGCAGTGCTAGTGATGTTCCCCACGGGGGTGTTTACGAGCAGTACTTC
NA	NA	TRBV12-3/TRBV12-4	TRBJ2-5	CASSLTLRGTKETQYF	TGTGCCAGCAGTTTAACTCTTCGGGGCACGAAAGAGACCCAGTACTTC
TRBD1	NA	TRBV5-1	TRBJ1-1	CASSNPDRGNTEAFF	TGCGCCAGCAGCAACCCGGACAGGGGGAACACTGAAGCTTTCTTT
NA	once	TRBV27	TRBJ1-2	CASSYQAGGHYGYTF	TGTGCCAGCAGTTACCAGGCAGGCGGTCACTATGGCTACACCTTC
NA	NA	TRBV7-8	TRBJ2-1	CASSRWDASSYNEQFF	TGTGCCAGCAGCCGTTGGGACGCGAGCTCCTACAATGAGCAGTTCTTC
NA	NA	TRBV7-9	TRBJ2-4	CASSWGEDIQYF	TGTGCCAGCAGCTGGGGGGAGGACATTCAGTACTTC
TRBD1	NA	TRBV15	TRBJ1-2	CATTPAGQGTNYGYTF	TGTGCCACCACCCCAGCCGGACAGGGCACTAACTATGGCTACACCTTC
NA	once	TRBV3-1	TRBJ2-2	CASSQVTSAGELFF	TGTGCCAGCAGCCAAGTTACCTCGGCCGGGGAGCTGTTTTTT
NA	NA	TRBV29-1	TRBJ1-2	CSVDGGPPNGYTF	TGCAGCGTTGATGGGGGGCCCCCGAATGGCTACACCTTC
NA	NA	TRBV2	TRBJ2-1	CASSEAYGKQFF	TGTGCCAGCAGTGAAGCATACGGGAAGCAGTTCTTC
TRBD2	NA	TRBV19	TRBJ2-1	CASSSRMAGDGNEQFF	TGTGCCAGTAGTTCACGCATGGCGGGAGACGGCAATGAGCAGTTCTTC
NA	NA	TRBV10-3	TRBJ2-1	CAISESGSPSYNEQFF	TGTGCCATCAGTGAGTCGGGATCCCCCTCCTACAATGAGCAGTTCTTC
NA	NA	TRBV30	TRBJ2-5	CAWSYSSETQYF	TGTGCCTGGAGTTACTCCTCAGAGACCCAGTACTTC
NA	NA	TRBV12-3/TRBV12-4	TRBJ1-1	CASSPQNTEAFF	TGTGCCAGCAGCCCCCAGAACACTGAAGCTTTCTTT
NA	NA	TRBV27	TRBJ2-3	CASSLYETDTQYF	TGTGCCAGCAGTTTATACGAGACAGATACGCAGTATTTT
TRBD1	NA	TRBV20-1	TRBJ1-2	CSAFEAGQGYLWGYTF	TGCAGTGCTTTTGAGGCGGGACAGGGATATCTATGGGGCTACACCTTC
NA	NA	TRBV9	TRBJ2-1	CASSGDGTEQFF	TGTGCCAGCAGTGGGGACGGGACTGAGCAGTTCTTC
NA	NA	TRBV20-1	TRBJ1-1	CSAHPLRGPKHTEAFF	TGCAGTGCTCACCCCCTCCGGGGCCCCAAACACACTGAAGCTTTCTTT
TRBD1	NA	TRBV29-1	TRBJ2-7	CSVRQGLTYEQYF	TGCAGCGTTCGACAGGGGCTCACCTACGAGCAGTACTTC
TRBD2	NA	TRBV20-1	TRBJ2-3	CSARHTPGLAGSDTQYF	TGCAGTGCTAGACACACACCGGGACTAGCGGGTTCAGATACGCAGTATTTT